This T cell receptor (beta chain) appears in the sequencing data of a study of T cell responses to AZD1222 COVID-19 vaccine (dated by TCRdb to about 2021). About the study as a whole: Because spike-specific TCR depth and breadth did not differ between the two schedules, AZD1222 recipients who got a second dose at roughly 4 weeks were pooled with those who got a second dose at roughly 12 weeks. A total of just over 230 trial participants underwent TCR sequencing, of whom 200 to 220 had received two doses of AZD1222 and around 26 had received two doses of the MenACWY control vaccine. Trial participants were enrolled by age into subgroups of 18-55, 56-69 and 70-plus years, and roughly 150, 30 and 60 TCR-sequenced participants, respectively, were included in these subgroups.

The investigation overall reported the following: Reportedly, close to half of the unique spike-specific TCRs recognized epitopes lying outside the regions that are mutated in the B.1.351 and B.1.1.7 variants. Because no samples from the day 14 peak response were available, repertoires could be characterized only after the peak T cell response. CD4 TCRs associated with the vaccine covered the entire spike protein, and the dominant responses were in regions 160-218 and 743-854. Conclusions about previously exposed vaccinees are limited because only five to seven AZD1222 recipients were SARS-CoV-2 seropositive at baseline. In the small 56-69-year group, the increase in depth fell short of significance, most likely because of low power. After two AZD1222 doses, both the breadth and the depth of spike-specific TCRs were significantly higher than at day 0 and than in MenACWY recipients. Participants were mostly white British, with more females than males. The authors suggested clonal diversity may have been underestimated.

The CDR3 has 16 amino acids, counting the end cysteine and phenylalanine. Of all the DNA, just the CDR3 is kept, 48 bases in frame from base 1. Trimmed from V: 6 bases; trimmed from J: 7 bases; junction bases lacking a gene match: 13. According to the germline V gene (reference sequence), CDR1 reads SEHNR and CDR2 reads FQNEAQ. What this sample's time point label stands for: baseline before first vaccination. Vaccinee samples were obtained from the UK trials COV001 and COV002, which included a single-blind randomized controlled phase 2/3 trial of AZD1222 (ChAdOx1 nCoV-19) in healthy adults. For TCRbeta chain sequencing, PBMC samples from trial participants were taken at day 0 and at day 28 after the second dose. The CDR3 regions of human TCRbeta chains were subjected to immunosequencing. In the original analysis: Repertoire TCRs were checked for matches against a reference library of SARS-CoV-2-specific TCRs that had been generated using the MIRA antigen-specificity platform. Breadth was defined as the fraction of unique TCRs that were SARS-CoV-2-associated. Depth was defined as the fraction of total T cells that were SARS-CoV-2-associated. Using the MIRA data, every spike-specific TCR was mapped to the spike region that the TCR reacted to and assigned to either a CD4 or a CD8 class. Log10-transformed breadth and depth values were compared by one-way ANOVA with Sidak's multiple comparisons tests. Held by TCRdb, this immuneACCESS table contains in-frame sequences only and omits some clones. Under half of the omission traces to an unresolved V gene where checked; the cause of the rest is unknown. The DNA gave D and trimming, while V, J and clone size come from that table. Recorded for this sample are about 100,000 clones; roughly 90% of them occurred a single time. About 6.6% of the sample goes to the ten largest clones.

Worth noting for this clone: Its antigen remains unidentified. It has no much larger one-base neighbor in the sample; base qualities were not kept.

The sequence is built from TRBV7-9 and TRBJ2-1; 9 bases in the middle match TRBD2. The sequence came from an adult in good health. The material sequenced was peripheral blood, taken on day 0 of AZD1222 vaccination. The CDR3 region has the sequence CASSYSGTSLKNEQFF. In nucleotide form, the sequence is TGTGCCAGCAGTTATTCCGGGACTAGCCTCAAGAATGAGCAGTTCTTC.